The entry below describes one T cell receptor (beta chain). This record belongs to a study of blood T cell repertoires in COVID-19. Study overall: Sites in the United States, Italy and Spain provided acute and convalescent COVID-19 samples.

As handled by the study authors: Estimated nucleated cell counts came from reference gene primer amplification. Libraries were prepared by immunoSEQ multiplex PCR; TCRdb keeps only in-frame clonotypes and omits some of them. V and J calls and clone size are as listed in that table; D and trimming were resolved from the DNA. The sample holds about 74,000 clones, 75% to 80% seen once. The CDR3 length is 15 residues. V lost 1 base to trimming and J lost 3 bases; unmatched junction nucleotides: 2. Looked up from germline, CDR1 is LGHDT and CDR2 is YNNKEL (reference sequence). The clonotype originates from a human donor in a cohort sampled during active COVID-19. Source material: peripheral blood. This chain connects TRBV3-1 (or the pseudogene TRBV3-2) to TRBJ2-1, with 8 bases identical to TRBD1. CDR3 sequence (DNA): TGTGCCAGCAGCCAAGGTGGACAGGGCTACAATGAGCAGTTCTTC. Its translation: CASSQGGQGYNEQFF.